This T cell receptor beta chain was found in a study of cytomegalovirus exposure and HLA in healthy donors. Per the germline V gene, CDR1 is SGHAT and CDR2 is FQDESV (reference sequence). The CDR3 loop spans 15 amino acids. With 6 bases clipped from V and 9 bases from J, the junction kept 14 bases outside the gene matches. TCRdb's copy holds only in-frame clones and misses some; the assay was immunoSEQ multiplex PCR. The sample includes 300,000 to 400,000 clones, 86% of them seen just once. Sequencing was performed on PBMCs. The chain couples TRBV11-1 to TRBJ2-5, with TRBD1 matching over 9 bases. This TCR was recovered from a woman between 18 and 30 years old in good health and CMV-seronegative. The CDR3 sequence is CASSPERGQGIAQYF. CDR3 in DNA: TGTGCCAGCAGTCCCGAACGGGGACAGGGTATAGCCCAGTACTTC.